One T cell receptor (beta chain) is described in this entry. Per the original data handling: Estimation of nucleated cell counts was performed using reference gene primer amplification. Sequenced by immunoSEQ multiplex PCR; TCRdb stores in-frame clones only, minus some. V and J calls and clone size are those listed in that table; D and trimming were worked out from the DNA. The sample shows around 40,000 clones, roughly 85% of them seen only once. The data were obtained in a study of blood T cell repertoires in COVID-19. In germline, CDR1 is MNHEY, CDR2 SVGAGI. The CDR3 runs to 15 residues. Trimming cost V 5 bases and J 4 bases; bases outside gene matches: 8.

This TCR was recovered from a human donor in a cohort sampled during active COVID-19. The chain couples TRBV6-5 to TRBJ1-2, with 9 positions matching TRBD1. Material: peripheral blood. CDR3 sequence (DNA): TGTGCCAGCAGTACCCGGACAGGGGTGGTCTATGGCTACACCTTC. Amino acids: CASSTRTGVVYGYTF.